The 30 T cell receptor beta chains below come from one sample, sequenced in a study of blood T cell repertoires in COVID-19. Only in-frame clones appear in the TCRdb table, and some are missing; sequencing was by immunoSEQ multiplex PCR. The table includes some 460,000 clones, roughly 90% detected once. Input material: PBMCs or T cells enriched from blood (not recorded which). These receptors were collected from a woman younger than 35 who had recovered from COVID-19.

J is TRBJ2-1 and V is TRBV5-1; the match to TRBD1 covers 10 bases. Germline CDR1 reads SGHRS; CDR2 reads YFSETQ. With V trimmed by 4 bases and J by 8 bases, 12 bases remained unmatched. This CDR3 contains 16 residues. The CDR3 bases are TGCGCCAGCAGCCCGACAGGGGGCGACAGGAATCATGAGCAGTTCTTC. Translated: CASSPTGGDRNHEQFF.

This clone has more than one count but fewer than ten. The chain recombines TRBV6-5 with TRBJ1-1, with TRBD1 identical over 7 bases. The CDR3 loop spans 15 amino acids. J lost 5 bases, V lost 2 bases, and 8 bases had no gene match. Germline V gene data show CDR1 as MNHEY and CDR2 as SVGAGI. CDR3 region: CASSYLGGAGTEAFF. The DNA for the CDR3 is TGTGCCAGCAGTTACCTAGGGGGCGCGGGGACTGAAGCTTTCTTT.

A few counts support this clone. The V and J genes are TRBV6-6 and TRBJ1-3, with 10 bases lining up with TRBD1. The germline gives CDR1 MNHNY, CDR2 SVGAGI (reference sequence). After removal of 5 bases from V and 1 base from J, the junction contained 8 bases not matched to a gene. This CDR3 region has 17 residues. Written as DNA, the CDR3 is TGTGCCAGCAGTCGTAAGACAGGGGGCGCGTCTGGAAACACCATATATTTT. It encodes CASSRKTGGASGNTIYF.

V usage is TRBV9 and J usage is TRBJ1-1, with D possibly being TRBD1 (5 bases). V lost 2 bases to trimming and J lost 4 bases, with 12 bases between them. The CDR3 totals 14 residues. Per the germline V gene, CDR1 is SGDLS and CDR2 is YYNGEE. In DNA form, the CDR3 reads TGTGCCAGCAGCGTTATCACGGGGGGCACTGAAGCTTTCTTT. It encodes CASSVITGGTEAFF.

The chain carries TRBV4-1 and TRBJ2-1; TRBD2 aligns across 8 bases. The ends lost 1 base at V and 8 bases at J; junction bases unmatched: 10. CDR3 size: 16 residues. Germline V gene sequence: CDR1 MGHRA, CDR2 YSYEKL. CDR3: CASSQASGGGRYEQFF. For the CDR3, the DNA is TGCGCCAGCAGCCAAGCCTCGGGGGGGGGACGCTATGAGCAGTTCTTC.

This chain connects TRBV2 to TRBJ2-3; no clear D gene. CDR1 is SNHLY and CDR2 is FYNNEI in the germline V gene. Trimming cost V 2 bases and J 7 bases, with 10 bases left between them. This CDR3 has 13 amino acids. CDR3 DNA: TGTGCCAGCAGTGAAAGGAGAGAAAATACGCAGTATTTT. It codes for CASSERRENTQYF.

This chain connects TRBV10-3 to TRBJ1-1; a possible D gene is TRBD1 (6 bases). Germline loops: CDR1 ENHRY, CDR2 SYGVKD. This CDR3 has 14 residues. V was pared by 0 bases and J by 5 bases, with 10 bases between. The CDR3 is CAISESRGGTEAFF. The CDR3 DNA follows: TGTGCCATCAGTGAGTCCCGAGGGGGAACTGAAGCTTTCTTT.

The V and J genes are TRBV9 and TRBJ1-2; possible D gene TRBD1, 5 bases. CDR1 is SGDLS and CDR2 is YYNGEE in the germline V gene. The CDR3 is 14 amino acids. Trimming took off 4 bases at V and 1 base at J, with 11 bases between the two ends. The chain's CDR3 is CASSSQGDNYGYTF. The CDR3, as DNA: TGTGCCAGCAGCTCACAAGGGGATAACTATGGCTACACCTTC.

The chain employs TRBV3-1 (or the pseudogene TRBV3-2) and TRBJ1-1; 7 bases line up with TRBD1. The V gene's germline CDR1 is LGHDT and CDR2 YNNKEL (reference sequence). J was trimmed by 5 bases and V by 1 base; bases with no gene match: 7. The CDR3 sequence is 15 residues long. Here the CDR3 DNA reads TGTGCCAGCAGCCAAGGGCGCAGGGGACAGACTGAAGCTTTCTTT. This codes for CASSQGRRGQTEAFF.

The DNA for the CDR3 is TGTGCCAGCAGATTAGGGACAGCCTACGAGCAGTACTTC. Amino acids: CASRLGTAYEQYF. The chain joins TRBV2 to TRBJ2-7; 7 bases match TRBD1. The V and J ends lost 6 bases and 2 bases, in that order; junction bases with no gene match: 4. Germline CDR1 and CDR2: SNHLY and FYNNEI. This CDR3 spans 13 amino acids.

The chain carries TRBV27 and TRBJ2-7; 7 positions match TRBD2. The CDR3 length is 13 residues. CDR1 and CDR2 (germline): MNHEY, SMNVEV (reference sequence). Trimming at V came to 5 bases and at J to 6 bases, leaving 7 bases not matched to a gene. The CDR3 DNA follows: TGTGCCAGCAGTCATGATGGGGGGGGCGAGCAGTACTTC. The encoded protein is CASSHDGGGEQYF.

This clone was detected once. CDR3 nucleotide sequence: TGTGCCAGCAGTGAGTCGACTCGAGCCACTGAAGCTTTCTTT. Its translation: CASSESTRATEAFF. This rearrangement joins TRBV2 to TRBJ1-1, with D unresolved. Germline V gene data show CDR1 as SNHLY and CDR2 as FYNNEI. This CDR3 comprises 14 residues. Trimming stripped 3 bases from V and 4 bases from J, with 12 bases between.

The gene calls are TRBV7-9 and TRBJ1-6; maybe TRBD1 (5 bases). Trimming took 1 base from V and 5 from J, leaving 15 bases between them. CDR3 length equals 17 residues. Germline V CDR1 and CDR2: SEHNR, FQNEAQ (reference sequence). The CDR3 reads CASSLVAGRSDNSPLHF. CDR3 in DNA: TGTGCCAGCAGCTTAGTAGCAGGGAGGTCGGATAATTCACCCCTCCACTTT.

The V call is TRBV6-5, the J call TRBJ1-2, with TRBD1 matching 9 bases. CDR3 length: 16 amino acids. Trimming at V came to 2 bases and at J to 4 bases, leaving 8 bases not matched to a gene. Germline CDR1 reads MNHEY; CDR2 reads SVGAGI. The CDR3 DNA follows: TGTGCCAGCAGTTACCTCCCGGGACAGGGAGGCTATGGCTACACCTTC. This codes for CASSYLPGQGGYGYTF.

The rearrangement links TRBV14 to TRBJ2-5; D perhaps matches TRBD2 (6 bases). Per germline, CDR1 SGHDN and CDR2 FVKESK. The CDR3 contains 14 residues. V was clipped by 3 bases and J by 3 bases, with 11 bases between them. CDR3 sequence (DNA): TGTGCCAGCAGCCAGGTGGGGGGAGAAGAGACCCAGTACTTC. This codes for CASSQVGGEETQYF.

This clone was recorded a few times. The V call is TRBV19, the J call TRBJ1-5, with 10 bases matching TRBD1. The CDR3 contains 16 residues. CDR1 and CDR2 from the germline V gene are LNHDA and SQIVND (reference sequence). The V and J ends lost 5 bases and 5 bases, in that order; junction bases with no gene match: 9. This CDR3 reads CASSPGTGTGDQPQHF. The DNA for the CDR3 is TGTGCCAGTAGTCCAGGGACCGGGACAGGGGATCAGCCCCAGCATTTT.

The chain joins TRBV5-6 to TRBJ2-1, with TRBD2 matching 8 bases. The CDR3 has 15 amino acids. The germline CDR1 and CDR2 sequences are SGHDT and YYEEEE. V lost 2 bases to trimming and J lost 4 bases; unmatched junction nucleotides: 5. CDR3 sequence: CASSLLAAGYNEQFF. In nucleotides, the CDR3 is TGTGCCAGCAGCTTACTAGCGGCAGGGTACAATGAGCAGTTCTTC.

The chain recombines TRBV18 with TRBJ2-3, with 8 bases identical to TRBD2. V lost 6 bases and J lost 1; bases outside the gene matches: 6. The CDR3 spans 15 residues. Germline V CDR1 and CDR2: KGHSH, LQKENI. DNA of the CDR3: TGTGCCAGCTCGCCGGAAGCGGGGGGCACAGATACGCAGTATTTT. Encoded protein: CASSPEAGGTDTQYF.

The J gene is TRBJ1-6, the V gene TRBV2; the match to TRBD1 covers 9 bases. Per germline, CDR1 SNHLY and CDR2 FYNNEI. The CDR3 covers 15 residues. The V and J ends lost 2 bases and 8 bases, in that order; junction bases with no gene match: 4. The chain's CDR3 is CASSELDRGDSPLHF. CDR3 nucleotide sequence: TGTGCCAGCAGTGAACTGGACAGGGGAGATTCACCCCTCCACTTT.

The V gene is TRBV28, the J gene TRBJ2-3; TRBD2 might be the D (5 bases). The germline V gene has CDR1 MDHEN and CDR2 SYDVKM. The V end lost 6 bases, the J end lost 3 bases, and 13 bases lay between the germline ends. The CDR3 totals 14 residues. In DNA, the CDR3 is TGTGCCAGCAGCCGCGACTATTCTACAGATACGCAGTATTTT. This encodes CASSRDYSTDTQYF.

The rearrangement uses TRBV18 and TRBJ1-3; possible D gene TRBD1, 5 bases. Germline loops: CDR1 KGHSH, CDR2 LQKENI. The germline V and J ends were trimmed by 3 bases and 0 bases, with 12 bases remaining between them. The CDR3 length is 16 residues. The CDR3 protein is CASSPSSTVSGNTIYF. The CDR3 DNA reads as TGTGCCAGCTCACCCTCATCGACAGTCTCTGGAAACACCATATATTTT.

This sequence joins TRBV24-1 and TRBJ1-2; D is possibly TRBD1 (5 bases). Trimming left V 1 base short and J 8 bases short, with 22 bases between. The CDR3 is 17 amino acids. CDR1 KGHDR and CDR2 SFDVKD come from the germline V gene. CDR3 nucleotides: TGTGCCACCAGTGATTTCTTCCGGGGGGAAGAGACGCGGGGCTACACCTTC. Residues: CATSDFFRGEETRGYTF.

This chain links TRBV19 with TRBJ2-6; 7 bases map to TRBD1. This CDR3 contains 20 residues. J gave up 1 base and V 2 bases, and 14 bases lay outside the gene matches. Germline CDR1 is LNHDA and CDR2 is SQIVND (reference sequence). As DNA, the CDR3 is TGTGCCAGTAGTATAAGCAGTGGGAGCAGGGGGTCTTCTGGGGCCAACGTCCTGACTTTC. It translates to CASSISSGSRGSSGANVLTF.

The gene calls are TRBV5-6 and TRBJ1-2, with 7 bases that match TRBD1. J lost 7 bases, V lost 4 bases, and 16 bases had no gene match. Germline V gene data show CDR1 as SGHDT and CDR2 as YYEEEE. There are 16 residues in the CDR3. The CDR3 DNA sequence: TGTGCCAGCAGCCAAATAGACAGGGCTCCGTCAGGTGGCTACACCTTC. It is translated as CASSQIDRAPSGGYTF.

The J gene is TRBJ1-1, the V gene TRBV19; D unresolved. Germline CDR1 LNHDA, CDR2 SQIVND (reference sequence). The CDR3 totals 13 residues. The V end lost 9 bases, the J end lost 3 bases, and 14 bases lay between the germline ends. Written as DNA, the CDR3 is TGTGCCAGCGCCCCCGGGGAGGACACTGAAGCTTTCTTT. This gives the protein CASAPGEDTEAFF.

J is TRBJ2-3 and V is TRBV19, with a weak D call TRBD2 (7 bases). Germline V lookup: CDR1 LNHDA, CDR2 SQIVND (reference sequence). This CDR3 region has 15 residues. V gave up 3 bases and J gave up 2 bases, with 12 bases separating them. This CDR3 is CASSISRGATDTQYF. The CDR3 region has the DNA TGTGCCAGTAGTATTTCACGGGGGGCCACAGATACGCAGTATTTT.

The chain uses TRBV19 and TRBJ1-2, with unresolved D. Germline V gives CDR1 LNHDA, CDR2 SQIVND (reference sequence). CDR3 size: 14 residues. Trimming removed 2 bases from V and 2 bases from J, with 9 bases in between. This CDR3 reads CASSISLANYGYTF. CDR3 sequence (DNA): TGTGCCAGTAGTATATCCCTGGCCAACTATGGCTACACCTTC.

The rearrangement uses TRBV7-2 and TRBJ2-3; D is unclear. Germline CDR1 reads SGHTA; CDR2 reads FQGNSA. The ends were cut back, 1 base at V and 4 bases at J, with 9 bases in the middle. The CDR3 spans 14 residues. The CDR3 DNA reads TGTGCCAGCAGCTTAGGAAGCTTATCAGATACGCAGTATTTT. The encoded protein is CASSLGSLSDTQYF.

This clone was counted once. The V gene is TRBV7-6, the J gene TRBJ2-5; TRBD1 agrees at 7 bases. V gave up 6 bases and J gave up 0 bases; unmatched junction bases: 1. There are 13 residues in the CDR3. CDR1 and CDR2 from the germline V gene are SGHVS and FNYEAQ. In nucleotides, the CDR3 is TGTGCCAGCAGTACAGGGGACCAAGAGACCCAGTACTTC. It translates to CASSTGDQETQYF.

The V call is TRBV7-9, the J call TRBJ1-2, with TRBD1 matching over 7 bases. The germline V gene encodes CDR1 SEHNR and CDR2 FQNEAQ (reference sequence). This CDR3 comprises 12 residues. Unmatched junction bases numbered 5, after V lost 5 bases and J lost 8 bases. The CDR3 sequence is CASSPGGIGYTF. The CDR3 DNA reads TGTGCCAGCAGCCCAGGGGGGATAGGCTACACCTTC.